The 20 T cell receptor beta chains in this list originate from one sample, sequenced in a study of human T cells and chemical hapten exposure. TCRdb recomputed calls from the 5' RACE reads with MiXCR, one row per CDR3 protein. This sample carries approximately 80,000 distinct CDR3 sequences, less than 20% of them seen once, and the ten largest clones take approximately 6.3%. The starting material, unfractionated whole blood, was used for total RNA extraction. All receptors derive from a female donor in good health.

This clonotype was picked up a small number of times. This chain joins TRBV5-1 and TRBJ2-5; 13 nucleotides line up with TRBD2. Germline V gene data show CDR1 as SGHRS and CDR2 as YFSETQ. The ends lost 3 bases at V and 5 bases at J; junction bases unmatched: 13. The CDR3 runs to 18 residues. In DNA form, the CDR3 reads TGCGCCAGCAGCTCCCTGTGGACTAGCGGGAGACAGAGTGAGACCCAGTACTTC. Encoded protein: CASSSLWTSGRQSETQYF.

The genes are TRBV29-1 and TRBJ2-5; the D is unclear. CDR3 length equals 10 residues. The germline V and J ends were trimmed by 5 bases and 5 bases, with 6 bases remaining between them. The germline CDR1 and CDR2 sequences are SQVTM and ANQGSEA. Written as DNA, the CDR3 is TGCAGCGTTCTCTGGGAGACCCAGTACTTC. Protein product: CSVLWETQYF.

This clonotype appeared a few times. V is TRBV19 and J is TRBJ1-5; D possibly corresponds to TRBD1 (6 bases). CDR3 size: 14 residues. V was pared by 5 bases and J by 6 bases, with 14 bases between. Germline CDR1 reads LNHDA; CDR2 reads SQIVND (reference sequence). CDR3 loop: CASSRIQGGQPQHF. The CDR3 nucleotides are TGTGCCAGTAGTCGCATTCAAGGGGGTCAGCCCCAGCATTTT.

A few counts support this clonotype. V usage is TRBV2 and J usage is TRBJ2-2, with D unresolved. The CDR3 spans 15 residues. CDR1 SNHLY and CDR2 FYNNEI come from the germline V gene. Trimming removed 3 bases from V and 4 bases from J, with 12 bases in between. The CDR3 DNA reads TGTGCCAGCAGTGAGGGTCCTACCCTCACCGGGGAGCTGTTTTTT. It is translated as CASSEGPTLTGELFF.

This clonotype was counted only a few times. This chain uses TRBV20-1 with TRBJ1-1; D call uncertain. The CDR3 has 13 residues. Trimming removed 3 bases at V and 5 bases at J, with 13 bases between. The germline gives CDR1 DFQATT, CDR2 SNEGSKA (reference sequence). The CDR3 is CSASRVVGTEAFF. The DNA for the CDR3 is TGCAGTGCTAGCCGGGTCGTTGGTACTGAAGCTTTCTTT.

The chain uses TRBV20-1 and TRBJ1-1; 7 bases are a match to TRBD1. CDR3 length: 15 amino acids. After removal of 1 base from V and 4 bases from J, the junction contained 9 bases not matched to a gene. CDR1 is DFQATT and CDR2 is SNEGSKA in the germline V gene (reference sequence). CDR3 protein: CSARGDREEVTEAFF. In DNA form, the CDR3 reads TGCAGTGCTAGAGGTGACAGGGAGGAGGTCACTGAAGCTTTCTTT.

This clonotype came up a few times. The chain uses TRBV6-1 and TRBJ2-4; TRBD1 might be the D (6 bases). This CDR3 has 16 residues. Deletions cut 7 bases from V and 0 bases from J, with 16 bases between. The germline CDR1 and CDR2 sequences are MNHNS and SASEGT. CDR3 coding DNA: TGTGCCAGCACCAGACAGGTGCTAATAGCCAAAAACATTCAGTACTTC. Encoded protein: CASTRQVLIAKNIQYF.

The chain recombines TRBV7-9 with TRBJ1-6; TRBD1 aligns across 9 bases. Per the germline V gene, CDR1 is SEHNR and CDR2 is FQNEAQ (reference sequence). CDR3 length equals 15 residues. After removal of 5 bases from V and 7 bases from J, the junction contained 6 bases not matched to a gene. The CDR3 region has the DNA TGTGCCAGCAGCCTAGGGACAGGGACCAATTCACCCCTCCACTTT. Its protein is CASSLGTGTNSPLHF.

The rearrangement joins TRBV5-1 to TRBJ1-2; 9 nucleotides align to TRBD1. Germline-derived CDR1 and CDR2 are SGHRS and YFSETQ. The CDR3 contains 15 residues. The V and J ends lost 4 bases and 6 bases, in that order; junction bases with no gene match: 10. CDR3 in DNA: TGCGCCAGCAGCCCCGGGACAGGGATTTCGGATGGCTACACCTTC. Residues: CASSPGTGISDGYTF.

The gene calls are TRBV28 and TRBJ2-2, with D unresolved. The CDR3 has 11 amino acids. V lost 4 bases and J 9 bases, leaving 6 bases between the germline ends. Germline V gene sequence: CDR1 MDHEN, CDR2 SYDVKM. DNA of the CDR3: TGTGCCAGCAGTTCCCCCCGGGAGCTGTTTTTT. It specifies CASSSPRELFF.

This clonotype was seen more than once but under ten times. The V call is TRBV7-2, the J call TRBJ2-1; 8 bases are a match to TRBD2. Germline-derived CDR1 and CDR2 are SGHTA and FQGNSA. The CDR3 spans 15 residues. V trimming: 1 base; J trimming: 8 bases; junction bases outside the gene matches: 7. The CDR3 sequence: CASSLVSGGSDEQFF. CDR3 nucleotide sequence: TGTGCCAGCAGCTTAGTGAGCGGGGGCAGCGATGAGCAGTTCTTC.

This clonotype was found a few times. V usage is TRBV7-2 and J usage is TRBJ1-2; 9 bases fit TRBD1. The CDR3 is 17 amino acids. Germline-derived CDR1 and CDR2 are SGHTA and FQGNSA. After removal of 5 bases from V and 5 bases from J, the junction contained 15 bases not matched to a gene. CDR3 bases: TGTGCCAGCAGCCCTTCCCAGGGGGGACAGGGTTTTTATGGCTACACCTTC. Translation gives CASSPSQGGQGFYGYTF.

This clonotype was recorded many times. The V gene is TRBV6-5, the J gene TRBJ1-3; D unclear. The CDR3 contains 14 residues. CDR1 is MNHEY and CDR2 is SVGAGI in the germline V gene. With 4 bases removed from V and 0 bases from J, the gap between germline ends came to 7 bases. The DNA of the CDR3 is TGTGCCAGCAGTTCAGTCAACTCTGGAAACACCATATATTTT. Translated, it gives CASSSVNSGNTIYF.

CDR3 in DNA: TGTGCCAGCAGCCAAGCTACATGGCGGGCCTCCAATGAGCAGTTCTTC. This translates into CASSQATWRASNEQFF. The chain carries TRBV3-1 and TRBJ2-1, with D tentatively TRBD2 (5 bases). The CDR3 is made up of 16 amino acids. The V and J ends lost 1 base and 6 bases respectively, with 16 bases between them. From germline, CDR1 is LGHDT and CDR2 YNNKEL (reference sequence).

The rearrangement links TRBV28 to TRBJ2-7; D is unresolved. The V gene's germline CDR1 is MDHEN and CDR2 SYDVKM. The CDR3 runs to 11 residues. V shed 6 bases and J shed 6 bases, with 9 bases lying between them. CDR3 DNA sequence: TGTGCCAGCAGCACCCAGCGCGAGCAGTACTTC. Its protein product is CASSTQREQYF.

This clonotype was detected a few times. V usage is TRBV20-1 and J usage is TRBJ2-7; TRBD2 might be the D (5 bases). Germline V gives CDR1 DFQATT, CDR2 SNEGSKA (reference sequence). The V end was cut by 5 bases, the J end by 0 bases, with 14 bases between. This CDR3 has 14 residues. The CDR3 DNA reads TGCAGTGCTTACGACCCTGGGAGCTCCTACGAGCAGTACTTC. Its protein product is CSAYDPGSSYEQYF.

CDR3 sequence (DNA): TGCAGTGCTAGAGGAGGGACTCACCGAGGTAATGAGCAGTTCTTC. It is translated as CSARGGTHRGNEQFF. V and J are TRBV20-1 and TRBJ2-1; a weak D match, TRBD2 (6 bases). Trimming removed 1 base at V and 7 bases at J, with 17 bases between. This CDR3 has 15 amino acids. From germline, CDR1 is DFQATT and CDR2 SNEGSKA (reference sequence).

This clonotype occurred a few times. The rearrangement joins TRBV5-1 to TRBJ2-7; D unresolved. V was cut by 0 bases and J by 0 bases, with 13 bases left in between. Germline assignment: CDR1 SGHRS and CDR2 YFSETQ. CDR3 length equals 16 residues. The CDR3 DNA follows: TGCGCCAGCAGCTTGGCCTTTGACGGCAGCTCCTACGAGCAGTACTTC. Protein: CASSLAFDGSSYEQYF.

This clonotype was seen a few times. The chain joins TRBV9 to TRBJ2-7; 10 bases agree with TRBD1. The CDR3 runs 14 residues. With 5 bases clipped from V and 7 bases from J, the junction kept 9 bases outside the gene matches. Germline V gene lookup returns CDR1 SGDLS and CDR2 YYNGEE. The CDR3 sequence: CASRQTGGTREQYF. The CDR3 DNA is TGTGCCAGCAGACAGACAGGGGGCACCAGGGAGCAGTACTTC.

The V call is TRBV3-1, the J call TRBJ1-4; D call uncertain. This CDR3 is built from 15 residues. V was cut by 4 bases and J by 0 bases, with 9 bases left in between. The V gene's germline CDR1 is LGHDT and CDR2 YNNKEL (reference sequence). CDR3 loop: CASSPLIATNEKLFF. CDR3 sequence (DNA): TGTGCCAGCAGCCCCCTCATTGCAACTAATGAAAAACTGTTTTTT.